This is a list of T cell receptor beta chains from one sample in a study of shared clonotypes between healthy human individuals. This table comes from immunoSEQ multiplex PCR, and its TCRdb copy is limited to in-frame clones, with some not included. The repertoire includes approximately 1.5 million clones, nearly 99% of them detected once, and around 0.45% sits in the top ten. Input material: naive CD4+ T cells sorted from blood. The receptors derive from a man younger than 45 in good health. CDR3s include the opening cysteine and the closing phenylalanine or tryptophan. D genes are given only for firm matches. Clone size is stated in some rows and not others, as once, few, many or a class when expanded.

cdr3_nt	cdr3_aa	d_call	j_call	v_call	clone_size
TGCGCCAGCAGCGGACAGTCCGCCATTTACGAGCAGTACTTC	CASSGQSAIYEQYF	-	TRBJ2-7	TRBV5-1	-
TGCGCCAGCAGCTGGGGACTAGCGGGAACGACAGATACGCAGTATTTT	CASSWGLAGTTDTQYF	TRBD2	TRBJ2-3	TRBV5-1	-
TGTGCCAGCAGCTTAGGACTAGCGGGAACAACCTACAATGAGCAGTTCTTC	CASSLGLAGTTYNEQFF	TRBD2	TRBJ2-1	TRBV5-4	-
TGTGCCAGCAGCTTAGCGTCCCTAAGACAGGGCTGGGGCTACAATGAGCAGTTCTTC	CASSLASLRQGWGYNEQFF	TRBD1	TRBJ2-1	TRBV7-9	-
TGTGCCAGCAGTGAAGAAAACCCTGAAGCTTTCTTT	CASSEENPEAFF	-	TRBJ1-1	TRBV2	-
TGCGCCAGCAGCTTGGCAAGCGAAAACCAAGAGACCCAGTACTTC	CASSLASENQETQYF	-	TRBJ2-5	TRBV5-1	once
TGTGCCTGGAGTACCAGTATTAACGAGCAGTACTTC	CAWSTSINEQYF	-	TRBJ2-7	TRBV30	-
TGTGCCAGCGGGACAGGGAACGAGCAGTACTTC	CASGTGNEQYF	TRBD1	TRBJ2-7	TRBV28	-
TGTGCCAGCAGTGGGGGGAGGGCCATCTGGAACAATGAGCAGTTCTTC	CASSGGRAIWNNEQFF	TRBD2	TRBJ2-1	TRBV27	-
TGTGCCAGCGTCCAGGGGTTGATCGAGACCCAGTACTTC	CASVQGLIETQYF	-	TRBJ2-5	TRBV5-8	once
TGTGCCAGCAGCCCGGGACAGGGGGACGGCTACACCTTC	CASSPGQGDGYTF	TRBD1	TRBJ1-2	TRBV5-4	-
TGTGCCAGCAGCCAAACACTAGCGGGGTTTTACAATGAGCAGTTCTTC	CASSQTLAGFYNEQFF	TRBD2	TRBJ2-1	TRBV5-8	-
TGTGCCAGCAGCGCCTTAGGGACAGAACGGGGCGTAGGGAGTGAGCAGTACTTC	CASSALGTERGVGSEQYF	TRBD1	TRBJ2-7	TRBV5-5	-
TGCGCCAGCAGCTTACTGGGAGTGAGCACAGATACGCAGTATTTT	CASSLLGVSTDTQYF	-	TRBJ2-3	TRBV5-1	-
TGCGCCAGCAGCCAAGGCTCTGACAGGGGGTTGAATCAGCCCCAGCATTTT	CASSQGSDRGLNQPQHF	TRBD1	TRBJ1-5	TRBV4-1	-
TGTGCCAGCACCCTCAGCGGGAGGTCCTACGAGCAGTACTTC	CASTLSGRSYEQYF	TRBD2	TRBJ2-7	TRBV28	-
TGTGCCAGCACCTCTAAAGGAGGGGGCTTCTTCTTC	CASTSKGGGFFF	-	TRBJ2-1	TRBV5-4	-
TGTGCCAGCAGCTCGCTGACGGGCACCGGGGAGCTGTTTTTT	CASSSLTGTGELFF	-	TRBJ2-2	TRBV7-9	once
TGTGCCAGCAGCCTGGGACATCATAGCAATCAGCCCCAGCATTTT	CASSLGHHSNQPQHF	-	TRBJ1-5	TRBV11-2	-
TGTGCCATGGATGTCGAGCGGCTATTCTACGAGCAGTACTTC	CAMDVERLFYEQYF	-	TRBJ2-7	TRBV30	-
TGTGCCAGCAGTGACTCCTCCAGGGGGGCATGGACCGGGGAGCTGTTTTTT	CASSDSSRGAWTGELFF	-	TRBJ2-2	TRBV25-1	-
TGTGCCATCAAGGAGGCGGGACAGGGGAATCAGCCCCAGCATTTT	CAIKEAGQGNQPQHF	TRBD1	TRBJ1-5	TRBV10-3	-
TGTGCCATCAGGGAGGACAGGGGCTATGAGCAGTTCTTC	CAIREDRGYEQFF	TRBD1	TRBJ2-1	TRBV10-3	once
TGTGCCAGCAGCCCAGGGACGGGCACAGATACGCAGTATTTT	CASSPGTGTDTQYF	-	TRBJ2-3	TRBV11-3	once
TGTGCCACCAGCAGAGATCGACTAGCGGGACAAGAGACCCAGTACTTC	CATSRDRLAGQETQYF	TRBD2	TRBJ2-5	TRBV15	-
TGTGCCAGTAGTCCGACCACCGGGGAGCTGTTTTTT	CASSPTTGELFF	-	TRBJ2-2	TRBV19	-
TGCAGCGGGACTAGCGGGAGGTGGGATGAGCAGTTCTTC	CSGTSGRWDEQFF	TRBD2	TRBJ2-1	TRBV29-1	-
TGTGCCAGCAGCTTAGCCAATGAGCAGTTCTTC	CASSLANEQFF	-	TRBJ2-1	TRBV7-9	few
TGTGCCAGCAGCCCCACGACTAGCGCATACAGCTCCTACAATGAGCAGTTCTTC	CASSPTTSAYSSYNEQFF	TRBD2	TRBJ2-1	TRBV27	-
TGCGCCAGCAGCTTCAGGACAGGGAACTACGAGCAGTACTTC	CASSFRTGNYEQYF	TRBD1	TRBJ2-7	TRBV5-1	-
TGTGCCAGCAGTGAAGCGCTTCACGAGCAGTACTTC	CASSEALHEQYF	-	TRBJ2-7	TRBV2	-
TGTGCCAGCAGCTTGAGGCCGGGTAATCAGCCCCAGCATTTT	CASSLRPGNQPQHF	-	TRBJ1-5	TRBV7-8	-
TGTGCCAGCAGCCCTACTAGCGGGAGGGCCCAGGGTGACGAGCAGTACTTC	CASSPTSGRAQGDEQYF	TRBD2	TRBJ2-7	TRBV7-2	-
TGTGCCAGCAGCTTAGCCCCTTTCGACCTAGACGCCAATCAGCCCCAGCATTTT	CASSLAPFDLDANQPQHF	-	TRBJ1-5	TRBV7-9	-
TGTGCCAGCCGGATTGGGGGGTCTCATGGCTACACCTTC	CASRIGGSHGYTF	-	TRBJ1-2	TRBV7-2	-
TGCGCCAGCAGCTTGGCCGGCAGTAACACTGAAGCTTTCTTT	CASSLAGSNTEAFF	-	TRBJ1-1	TRBV5-1	-
TGTGCCAGCAGCTTGAATCGGGTTATTACTGAAGCTTTCTTT	CASSLNRVITEAFF	-	TRBJ1-1	TRBV5-5	-
TGTGCCAGCAGCATAGGGACGAATACGCAGTATTTT	CASSIGTNTQYF	-	TRBJ2-3	TRBV5-6	-
TGTGCCAGCACTAGAAGGCGGGGTAACACCGGGGAGCTGTTTTTT	CASTRRRGNTGELFF	-	TRBJ2-2	TRBV5-6	-
TGTGCCAGCAGCGGGACACGGACAGAGACCCAGTACTTC	CASSGTRTETQYF	-	TRBJ2-5	TRBV9	-
TGTGCCAGCAGCTTCAGTGGCATGGGTACCGGGGAGCTGTTTTTT	CASSFSGMGTGELFF	-	TRBJ2-2	TRBV27	-
TGTGCCAGCAGTCCAACAGGGGCGAGAGCCCTCTTCGGCTACACCTTC	CASSPTGARALFGYTF	TRBD1	TRBJ1-2	TRBV27	-
TGTGCCAGCAGCTCCACCGGGACTAGCCAGTATGAGCAGTTCTTC	CASSSTGTSQYEQFF	TRBD2	TRBJ2-1	TRBV5-4	-
TGTGCCAGCAGCCCTCGCGGTGGCTCCTACAATGAGCAGTTCTTC	CASSPRGGSYNEQFF	-	TRBJ2-1	TRBV7-9	-
TGTGCCACCAGCCGACAGGGGGCGTATGGCTACACCTTC	CATSRQGAYGYTF	TRBD1	TRBJ1-2	TRBV15	-
TGTGCCAGCAGCTTTAGGACCTTCCCCTCTGGGGCCAACGTCCTGACTTTC	CASSFRTFPSGANVLTF	-	TRBJ2-6	TRBV7-8	-
TGTGCCAGCAGCTCAACAGGTGCCTCCTACGAGCAGTACTTC	CASSSTGASYEQYF	-	TRBJ2-7	TRBV7-2	-
TGCGCCAGCAGCTTGGGGACAGGCACTGAAGCTTTCTTT	CASSLGTGTEAFF	TRBD1	TRBJ1-1	TRBV5-1	-
TGTGCCAGCAGCTTAGTCGCCAGGGGGCGAGGTCAGCCCCAGCATTTT	CASSLVARGRGQPQHF	TRBD1	TRBJ1-5	TRBV7-8	-
TGTGCCAGCAGAAGAGCGGGAGTTGTCACCGGGGAGCTGTTTTTT	CASRRAGVVTGELFF	TRBD2	TRBJ2-2	TRBV5-5	-
TGTGCCAGCAGTGAGGACGTGGCCGGCCTATTATCGGGCTACACCTTC	CASSEDVAGLLSGYTF	-	TRBJ1-2	TRBV6-1	-
TGTGCCAGCAGTGAATGGCGGGAGGCCGGTGATGAGCAGTTCTTC	CASSEWREAGDEQFF	TRBD2	TRBJ2-1	TRBV2	-
TGTGCCAGCAGCTCGCCATTCTACGAGCAGTACTTC	CASSSPFYEQYF	-	TRBJ2-7	TRBV7-2	-
TGTGCCAGCAGGGAGCCGGGACAGGGAACAGATACGCAGTATTTT	CASREPGQGTDTQYF	TRBD1	TRBJ2-3	TRBV11-2	once
TGTGCCAGCAGCACTACAGGGCGCACTGAAGCTTTCTTT	CASSTTGRTEAFF	-	TRBJ1-1	TRBV7-6	once
TGTGCCACCAAAGGGACAACGAAGGTTGAAGCTTTCTTT	CATKGTTKVEAFF	-	TRBJ1-1	TRBV10-3	once
TGTGCCAGCAGCTCAGGGATGGCAACAGATACGCAGTATTTT	CASSSGMATDTQYF	-	TRBJ2-3	TRBV7-3	-
TGTGCCAGCTCCGGACCCGGGCAAGACGGCGAGCAGTACTTC	CASSGPGQDGEQYF	-	TRBJ2-7	TRBV2	-
TGTGCCAGCAGCTTAGTCGGGACAGCGACCTACGAGCAGTACTTC	CASSLVGTATYEQYF	TRBD1	TRBJ2-7	TRBV7-2	-